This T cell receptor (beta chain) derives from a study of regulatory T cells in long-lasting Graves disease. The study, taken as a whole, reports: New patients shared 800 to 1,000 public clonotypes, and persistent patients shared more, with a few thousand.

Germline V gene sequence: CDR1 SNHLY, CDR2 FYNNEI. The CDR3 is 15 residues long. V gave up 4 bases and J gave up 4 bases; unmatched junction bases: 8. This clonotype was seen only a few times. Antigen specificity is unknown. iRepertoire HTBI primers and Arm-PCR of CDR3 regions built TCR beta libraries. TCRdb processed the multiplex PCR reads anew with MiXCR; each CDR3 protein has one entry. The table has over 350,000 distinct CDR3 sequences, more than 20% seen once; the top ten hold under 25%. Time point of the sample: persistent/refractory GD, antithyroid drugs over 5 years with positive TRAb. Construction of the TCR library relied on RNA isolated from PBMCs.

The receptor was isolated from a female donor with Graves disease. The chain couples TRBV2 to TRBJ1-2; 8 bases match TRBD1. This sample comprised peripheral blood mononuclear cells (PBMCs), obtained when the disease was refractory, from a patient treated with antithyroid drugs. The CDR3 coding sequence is TGTGCCAGCAGTGGCCTGGACAGGGAGGCCTATGGCTACACCTTC. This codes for CASSGLDREAYGYTF. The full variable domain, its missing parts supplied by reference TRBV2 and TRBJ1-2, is EPEVTQTPSHQVTQMGQEVILRCVPISNHLYFYWYRQILGQKVEFLVSFYNNEISEKSEIFDDQFSVERPDGSNFTLKIRSTKLEDSAMYFCASSGLDREAYGYTFGSGTRLTVV.